Listed below are T cell receptor beta chains from one sample, sequenced in a study of regulatory T cells in long-lasting Graves disease. TCRdb fed the multiplex PCR reads into MiXCR, producing one record per CDR3 protein. The sample includes hundreds of thousands of distinct CDR3 sequences, approximately 23% of them seen just once. The sequencing used peripheral blood mononuclear cells (PBMCs), collected when the disease was refractory, from a patient treated with antithyroid drugs. The receptor set was obtained from a female donor with Graves disease. The CDR3 runs from the conserved cysteine through the conserved F or W. D genes are given only for firm matches. Clone size is stated in some rows and not others, as once, few, many or a class when expanded.

CDR3 DNA | CDR3 protein | clone size | V gene | D gene | J gene
TGTGCCAGCAGCAAGGGACTAGCGGGGGGGCGTGGCGGGGAGCTGTTTTTT | CASSKGLAGGRGGELFF | . | TRBV7-2 | TRBD2 | TRBJ2-2
TGTGCCAGCAGTTACTACAGGGGGCTCAACTCACCCCTCCACTTT | CASSYYRGLNSPLHF | many | TRBV6-5 | TRBD1 | TRBJ1-6
TGCAGTGCTAGCTTCAACCAAGAGACCCAGTACTTC | CSASFNQETQYF | . | TRBV20-1 | . | TRBJ2-5
TGCAGTGCTAGTGGGCAGAGAAATCAGCCCCAGCATTTT | CSASGQRNQPQHF | many | TRBV20-1 | . | TRBJ1-5
TGTGCCAGCAGCAAGTTGGGTGGGGAGCAGTACTTC | CASSKLGGEQYF | . | TRBV3-1 | . | TRBJ2-7
TGTGCCAGCAGCTTCGTCCGGGCTGAAGCTTTCTTT | CASSFVRAEAFF | few | TRBV7-2 | . | TRBJ1-1
TGTGCCAGCAGTTTAGATCGGGGGGGGACGACTGGTCCCCCAAATGAGCAGTTCTTC | CASSLDRGGTTGPPNEQFF | . | TRBV12-3/TRBV12-4 | TRBD2 | TRBJ2-1
TGTGCCAGCAGTAGGATTAGCAATCAGCCCCAGCATTTT | CASSRISNQPQHF | many | TRBV6-4 | . | TRBJ1-5
TGTGCCAGCAGACCTGGACCTCGCTATGGCTACACCTTC | CASRPGPRYGYTF | many | TRBV28 | . | TRBJ1-2
TGTGCCAGCAGCGCCGGCTTAAATCAGCCCCAGCATTTT | CASSAGLNQPQHF | . | TRBV9 | . | TRBJ1-5
TGTGCCAGCAGCCCGTGGGACAGGAACTATGGCTACACCTTC | CASSPWDRNYGYTF | . | TRBV7-8 | TRBD1 | TRBJ1-2
TGTGCCAGCTCCATAGGGCAGCTTAATTCACCCCTCCACTTT | CASSIGQLNSPLHF | many | TRBV28 | . | TRBJ1-6
TGTGCTAGCAGCTTAGACCAGACAGCAACTATTAACTATGGCTACACCTTC | CASSLDQTATINYGYTF | . | TRBV7-7 | . | TRBJ1-2
TGTGCCAGCAGCACAGTGCTCTATGGCTACACCTTC | CASSTVLYGYTF | many | TRBV6-1 | . | TRBJ1-2
TGTGCCAGCAGTGACTCGGGTATGGGCAATCAGCCCCAGCATTTT | CASSDSGMGNQPQHF | many | TRBV2 | . | TRBJ1-5
TGCGCCAGCAGCCAAGATTTCGGGACAGGGGGGCTCTATGGCTACACCTTC | CASSQDFGTGGLYGYTF | few | TRBV4-3 | TRBD1 | TRBJ1-2